This record looks at one T cell receptor beta chain sequence and its context. Symptom resolution, clearance, or two negative PCRs marked donors in Cohort 3 as recovered. Libraries were prepared by immunoSEQ multiplex PCR; TCRdb keeps only in-frame clonotypes and omits some of them. The profile shows about 400,000 clones, about 90% of them singletons. This sample was taken from a study of blood T cell repertoires in COVID-19. This sequence originates from a woman in her thirties who had recovered from COVID-19. Sequencing was performed on PBMCs or T cells enriched from blood (not recorded which).

The DNA of the CDR3 is TGTGCCAGCAGGGGACTCGATCAGAACACCGGGGAGCTGTTTTTT. It yields the protein CASRGLDQNTGELFF. This sequence joins TRBV27 and TRBJ2-2; D possibly corresponds to TRBD2 (6 bases). Germline-derived CDR1 and CDR2 are MNHEY and SMNVEV (reference sequence). The CDR3 spans 15 residues. V was trimmed by 6 bases and J by 1 base, leaving 12 bases between them.